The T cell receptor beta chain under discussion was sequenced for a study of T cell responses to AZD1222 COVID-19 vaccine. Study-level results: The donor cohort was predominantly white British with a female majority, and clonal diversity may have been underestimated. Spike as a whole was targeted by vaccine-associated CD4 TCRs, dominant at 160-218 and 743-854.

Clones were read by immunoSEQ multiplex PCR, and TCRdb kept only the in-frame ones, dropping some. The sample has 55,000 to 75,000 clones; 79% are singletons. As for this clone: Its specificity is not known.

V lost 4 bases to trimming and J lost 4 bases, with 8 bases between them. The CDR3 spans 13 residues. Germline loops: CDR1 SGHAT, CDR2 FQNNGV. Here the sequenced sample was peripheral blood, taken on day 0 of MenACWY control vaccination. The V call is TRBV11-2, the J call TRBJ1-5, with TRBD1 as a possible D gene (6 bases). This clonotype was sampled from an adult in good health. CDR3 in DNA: TGTGCCAGCAGCTCACAGGGAAATCAGCCCCAGCATTTT. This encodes CASSSQGNQPQHF.